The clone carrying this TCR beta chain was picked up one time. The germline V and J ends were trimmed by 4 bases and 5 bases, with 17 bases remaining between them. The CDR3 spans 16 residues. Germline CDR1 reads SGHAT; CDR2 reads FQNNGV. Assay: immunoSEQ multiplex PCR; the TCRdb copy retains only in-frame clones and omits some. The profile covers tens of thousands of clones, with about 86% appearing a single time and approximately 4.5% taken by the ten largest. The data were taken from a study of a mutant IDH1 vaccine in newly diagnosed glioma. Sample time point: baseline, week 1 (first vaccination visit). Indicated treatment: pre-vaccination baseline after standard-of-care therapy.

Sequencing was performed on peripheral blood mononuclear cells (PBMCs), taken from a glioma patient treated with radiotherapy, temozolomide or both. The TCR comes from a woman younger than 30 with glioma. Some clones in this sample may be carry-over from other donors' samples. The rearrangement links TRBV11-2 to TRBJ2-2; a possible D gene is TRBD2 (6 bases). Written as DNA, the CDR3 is TGTGCCAGCAGCTGGACCGGGAGCCGACGGACCGGGGAGCTGTTTTTT. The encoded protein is CASSWTGSRRTGELFF.